The following is a TCR beta chain sequence with its context. The antigen is not known. The method was immunoSEQ multiplex PCR; TCRdb's version includes in-frame clones alone and lacks a portion of them. Here the sample spans thousands of clones, 55% to 65% being singletons. This CDR3 contains 16 residues. Germline trimming cut 2 bases from V and 7 bases from J; bases unmatched to any gene: 6. Germline CDR1 reads MNHEY; CDR2 reads SMNVEV (reference sequence). The data are from a study of CD8 T cell repertoires and HIV-1 epitope variants. On the study more broadly: Twenty-five autologous and known Gag and Nef epitope variant peptides each stimulated T cells separately. Controls were a CMV, EBV and flu pool, Ebola AY9, and no peptide. An uncultured baseline aliquot held 1M T cells.

The J gene is TRBJ2-1, the V gene TRBV27; 12 nucleotides line up with TRBD1. The specimen was cultured CD8+ T cells derived from PBMCs. The TCR comes from a male donor with HIV. CDR3 DNA sequence: TGTGCCAGCAGTTTAAGTTGGGACAGGGGGCGGAATGAGCAGTTCTTC. Translating it yields CASSLSWDRGRNEQFF.